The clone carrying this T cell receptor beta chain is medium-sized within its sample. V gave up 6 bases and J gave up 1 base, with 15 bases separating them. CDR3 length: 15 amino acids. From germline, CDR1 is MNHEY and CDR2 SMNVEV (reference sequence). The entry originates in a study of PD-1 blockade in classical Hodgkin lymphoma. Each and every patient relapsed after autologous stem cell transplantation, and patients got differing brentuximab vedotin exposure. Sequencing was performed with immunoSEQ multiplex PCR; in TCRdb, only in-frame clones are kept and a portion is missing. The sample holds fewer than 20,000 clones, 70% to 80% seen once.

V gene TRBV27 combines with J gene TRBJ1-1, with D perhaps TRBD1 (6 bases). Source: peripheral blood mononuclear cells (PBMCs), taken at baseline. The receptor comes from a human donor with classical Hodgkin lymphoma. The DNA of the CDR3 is TGTGCCAGCAGGGATATGGGGGCGAGGAACACTGAAGCTTTCTTT. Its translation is CASRDMGARNTEAFF.